These 4 T cell receptor beta chains were sequenced from one sample in a study of T cells after yellow fever vaccination. TCRdb itself ran the 5' RACE reads through MiXCR, one entry per CDR3 protein. The sample has 100,000 to 150,000 distinct CDR3 sequences, approximately 14% seen once; the top ten hold 40% to 45%. The specimen comprised CD8+ T cells sorted from PBMCs, sampled 5 days after the yellow fever booster vaccination. The receptors come from a man aged 18 to 30 who received the YFV17D yellow fever vaccine.

The chain has TRBV3-1 and TRBJ2-7, with D maybe TRBD1 (5 bases). Looked up from germline, CDR1 is LGHDT and CDR2 is YNNKEL (reference sequence). Trimming removed 1 base from V and 2 bases from J, with 12 bases in between. This CDR3 contains 15 residues. The CDR3, as DNA: TGTGCCAGCAGCCAAGGACCCAGGGAAACCTACGAGCAGTACTTC. Translation: CASSQGPRETYEQYF.

There are a few counts of this clonotype. The rearrangement links TRBV10-3 to TRBJ1-5; D may be TRBD1 (5 bases). This CDR3 has 16 residues. Germline values: CDR1 ENHRY, CDR2 SYGVKD. The V end lost 3 bases, the J end lost 4 bases, and 16 bases lay between the germline ends. The CDR3 DNA reads TGTGCCATCAGTGACCCCGGGGCCAGCGGAAATCAGCCCCAGCATTTT. It codes for CAISDPGASGNQPQHF.

V and J are TRBV18 and TRBJ2-5; D remains ambiguous. Germline V gene data show CDR1 as KGHSH and CDR2 as LQKENI. The ends were cut back, 0 bases at V and 0 bases at J, with 11 bases in the middle. The CDR3 covers 16 residues. In DNA, the CDR3 is TGTGCCAGCTCACCACCGGTGGGTCGGGACCAAGAGACCCAGTACTTC. Translation gives CASSPPVGRDQETQYF.

The V call is TRBV3-1, the J call TRBJ2-2; no firm D call. Trimming took 1 base from V and 4 from J, leaving 4 bases between them. From germline, CDR1 is LGHDT and CDR2 YNNKEL (reference sequence). This CDR3 comprises 13 residues. The CDR3 sequence: CASSQVITGELFF. The CDR3 coding sequence is TGTGCCAGCAGCCAAGTTATCACCGGGGAGCTGTTTTTT. Full variable domain (outside the CDR3, taken from reference TRBV3-1 and TRBJ2-2): DTAVSQTPKYLVTQMGNDKSIKCEQNLGHDTMYWYKQDSKKFLKIMFSYNNKELIINETVPNRFSPKSPDKAHLNLHINSLELGDSAVYFCASSQVITGELFFGEGSRLTVL.